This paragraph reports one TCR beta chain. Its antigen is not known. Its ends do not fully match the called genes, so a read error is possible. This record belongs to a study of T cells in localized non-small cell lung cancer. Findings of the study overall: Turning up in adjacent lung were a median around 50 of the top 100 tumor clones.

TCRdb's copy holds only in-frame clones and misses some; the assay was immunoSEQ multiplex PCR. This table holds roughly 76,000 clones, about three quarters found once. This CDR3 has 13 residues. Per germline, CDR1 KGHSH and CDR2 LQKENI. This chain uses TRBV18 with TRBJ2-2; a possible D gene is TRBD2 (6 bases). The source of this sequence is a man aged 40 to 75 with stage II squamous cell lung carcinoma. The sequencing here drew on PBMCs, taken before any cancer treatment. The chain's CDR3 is CASSLGSPGELFF. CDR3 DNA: TGTGCCAGCTCACTCGGGAGTCCCGGAGAGCTGTTTTTT.